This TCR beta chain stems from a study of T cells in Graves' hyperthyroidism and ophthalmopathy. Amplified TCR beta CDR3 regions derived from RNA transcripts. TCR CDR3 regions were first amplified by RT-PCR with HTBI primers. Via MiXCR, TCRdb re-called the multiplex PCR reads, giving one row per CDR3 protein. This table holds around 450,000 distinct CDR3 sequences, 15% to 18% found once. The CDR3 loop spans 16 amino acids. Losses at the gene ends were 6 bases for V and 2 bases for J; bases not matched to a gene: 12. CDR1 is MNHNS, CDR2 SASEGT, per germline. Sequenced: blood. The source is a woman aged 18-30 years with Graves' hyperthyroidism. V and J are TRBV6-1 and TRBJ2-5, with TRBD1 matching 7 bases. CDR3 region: CASSELGTATQETQYF. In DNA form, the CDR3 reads TGTGCCAGCAGCGAACTGGGGACAGCGACTCAAGAGACCCAGTACTTC.